These T cell receptor beta chains were read from a single sample in a study of CD8+CD57+ T cells in acquired aplastic anemia. TCRdb fed the reads into MiXCR, producing one record per CDR3 protein. The data contain about 20,000 distinct CDR3 sequences, around 40% of them seen just once; the ten biggest clones take up around 87%. Sequenced material: CD8+CD57+ T cells sorted from PBMCs. The source of these receptors is a human donor with aplastic anemia. CDR3s include the opening cysteine and the closing phenylalanine or tryptophan. A D gene is named only where the DNA matches it firmly. Clone size, where shown, is once, few, many, or a class for clones that have expanded.

CDR3 length,V gene,J gene,D gene,clone size,CDR3 protein,CDR3 DNA
11,TRBV5-1,TRBJ1-1,TRBD1,NA,CASSADRGAFF,TGCGCCAGCAGCGCGGACAGGGGTGCTTTCTTT
13,TRBV25-1,TRBJ1-2,TRBD1,NA,CASTSGQGGGYTF,TGTGCCAGCACCTCAGGACAGGGGGGAGGCTACACCTTC
13,TRBV20-1,TRBJ2-7,NA,many,CSASNGGSYEQYF,TGCAGTGCTAGTAACGGAGGCTCCTACGAGCAGTACTTC
15,TRBV19,TRBJ1-5,NA,NA,CASSILPQGDQPQHF,TGTGCCAGTAGTATACTTCCCCAGGGAGATCAGCCCCAGCATTTT
19,TRBV6-4,TRBJ2-5,TRBD1,NA,CASRLWTGATGLSNETQYF,TGTGCCAGCAGACTATGGACAGGGGCGACGGGACTAAGTAATGAGACCCAGTACTTC
16,TRBV3-1,TRBJ2-5,NA,many,CASSQDLAGMGETQYF,TGTGCCAGCAGCCAAGATCTTGCAGGGATGGGAGAGACCCAGTACTTC
15,TRBV6-5,TRBJ2-3,TRBD2,few,CAGNPAGVATDTQYF,TGTGCCGGCAACCCAGCGGGAGTTGCGACAGATACGCAGTATTTT
15,TRBV19,TRBJ1-5,NA,NA,CASSISPGQNQPQHF,TGTGCCAGTAGTATCTCCCCCGGGCAAAATCAGCCCCAGCATTTT
17,TRBV7-9,TRBJ2-3,TRBD2,NA,CASSVVETSGGTDTQYF,TGTGCCAGCAGCGTGGTAGAGACTAGCGGGGGGACTGATACGCAGTATTTT
16,TRBV7-9,TRBJ2-1,TRBD2,few,CASSLRRLAGGNEQFF,TGTGCCAGCAGCTTACGGAGGTTAGCGGGGGGCAATGAGCAGTTCTTC
14,TRBV19,TRBJ2-1,NA,few,CASSTQRVFDEQFF,TGTGCCAGTAGCACGCAAAGGGTATTCGATGAGCAGTTCTTC
14,TRBV20-1,TRBJ1-1,NA,NA,CSARPGSLNTEAFF,TGCAGTGCTAGACCAGGGTCGTTGAACACTGAAGCTTTCTTT
18,TRBV20-1,TRBJ1-2,TRBD1,NA,CSAPPLPSQGASAYGYTF,TGCAGTGCTCCCCCACTACCATCTCAGGGGGCCTCCGCCTATGGCTACACCTTC
15,TRBV7-6,TRBJ1-2,TRBD1,many,CASSLEETGGNGYTF,TGTGCCAGCAGCTTAGAGGAGACAGGGGGCAATGGCTACACCTTC
13,TRBV9,TRBJ2-5,NA,NA,CASSGHIQETQYF,TGTGCCAGCAGCGGACATATACAAGAGACCCAGTACTTC
16,TRBV6-5,TRBJ2-3,TRBD1,few,CASSYDREKSTDTQYF,TGTGCCAGCAGTTACGACAGGGAGAAAAGTACAGATACGCAGTATTTT
15,TRBV6-1,TRBJ1-2,NA,NA,CASSEDTGSNYGYTF,TGTGCCAGCAGTGAAGATACTGGTAGTAACTATGGCTACACCTTC
12,TRBV2,TRBJ2-1,NA,few,CASSGSARGQFF,TGTGCCAGCAGTGGTTCAGCTAGGGGTCAGTTCTTC
12,TRBV5-4,TRBJ2-1,NA,NA,CASSLDQNEQFF,TGTGCCAGCAGCTTGGACCAGAATGAGCAGTTCTTC
12,TRBV7-9,TRBJ1-2,NA,few,CASSLGLYGYTF,TGTGCCAGCAGCTTAGGGTTGTATGGCTACACCTTC
15,TRBV25-1,TRBJ2-1,TRBD2,NA,CASSDSVAGVNEQFF,TGTGCCAGCAGTGACTCGGTAGCGGGAGTAAATGAGCAGTTCTTC
16,TRBV4-2,TRBJ1-1,NA,many,CASSQDFGAVNTEAFF,TGTGCCAGCAGCCAAGATTTCGGCGCGGTGAACACTGAAGCTTTCTTT
14,TRBV12-3/TRBV12-4,TRBJ2-1,NA,few,CASSLVQGSDEQFF,TGTGCCAGCAGCTTAGTGCAAGGGAGCGATGAGCAGTTCTTC
14,TRBV20-1,TRBJ2-5,NA,few,CSAPRRDGQETQYF,TGCAGTGCTCCGAGGCGGGACGGACAAGAGACCCAGTACTTC
18,TRBV2,TRBJ2-3,TRBD2,many,CASSEPEMTSGGSLVQYF,TGTGCCAGCAGTGAACCGGAGATGACTAGCGGGGGCTCGCTGGTGCAGTATTTT
13,TRBV5-1,TRBJ2-5,TRBD1,NA,CASSLTGVETQYF,TGCGCCAGCAGCTTGACAGGGGTGGAGACCCAGTACTTC
15,TRBV20-1,TRBJ1-4,NA,NA,CSALGGDATNEKLSF,TGCAGTGCTCTCGGGGGGGATGCGACTAATGAAAAACTGTCTTTT
16,TRBV19,TRBJ1-2,NA,many,CASSIGDTLRGYGYTF,TGTGCCAGTAGTATAGGGGACACCCTAAGGGGCTATGGCTACACCTTC
11,TRBV4-2,TRBJ2-1,NA,many,CASSRGNEQFF,TGTGCCAGCAGCCGCGGTAATGAGCAGTTCTTC
15,TRBV2,TRBJ2-1,NA,few,CASNTGDPSYNEQFF,TGTGCCAGCAATACCGGGGATCCCTCCTACAATGAGCAGTTCTTC
17,TRBV14,TRBJ2-2,TRBD2,many,CASSQVVRTGGTGELFF,TGTGCCAGCAGCCAAGTGGTTAGGACGGGAGGCACCGGGGAGCTGTTTTTT
17,TRBV20-1,TRBJ1-2,NA,NA,CSARDYTAGKVGYGYTF,TGCAGTGCTAGAGATTATACCGCAGGGAAGGTCGGCTATGGCTACACCTTC
15,TRBV20-1,TRBJ2-1,TRBD1,many,CSARPRDRAYNEQFF,TGCAGTGCTAGGCCCCGGGACAGGGCCTACAATGAGCAGTTCTTC
17,TRBV20-1,TRBJ2-1,TRBD2,few,CSARTASSGSLENEQFF,TGCAGTGCTAGGACCGCCTCTAGCGGGAGTCTGGAAAATGAGCAGTTCTTC
15,TRBV7-8,TRBJ2-7,NA,medium-sized,CASRYLEANAYEQYF,TGTGCCAGCAGATACTTAGAAGCGAACGCCTACGAGCAGTACTTC
14,TRBV2,TRBJ1-5,NA,NA,CASSVAGTGQPQHF,TGTGCCAGCAGTGTAGCAGGGACGGGGCAGCCCCAGCATTTT
14,TRBV6-5,TRBJ2-7,NA,NA,CASSLGVREYEQYF,TGTGCCAGCTCATTGGGGGTACGTGAATACGAGCAGTACTTC
14,TRBV4-1,TRBJ2-7,TRBD1,NA,CASSHRQGAYEQYF,TGCGCCAGCAGCCATCGACAGGGGGCCTACGAGCAGTACTTC
12,TRBV20-1,TRBJ1-2,NA,NA,CSARDPRDGYTF,TGCAGTGCTAGAGATCCTCGGGATGGCTACACCTTC
15,TRBV5-5,TRBJ2-7,TRBD1,NA,CAGSSTPGQGGEQYF,TGTGCCGGCAGCTCTACCCCGGGACAGGGAGGCGAGCAGTACTTC
16,TRBV6-1,TRBJ1-2,NA,NA,CASSVIWTENLHGYTF,TGTGCCAGCAGTGTTATCTGGACAGAGAACCTCCATGGCTACACCTTC
12,TRBV2,TRBJ1-2,NA,once,CASRQANYGYTF,TGTGCCAGCCGACAGGCTAACTATGGCTACACCTTC
16,TRBV20-1,TRBJ2-7,TRBD1,NA,CSVEGGETGGSYEQYF,TGCAGCGTTGAAGGTGGAGAGACAGGGGGCAGTTACGAGCAGTACTTC